This T cell receptor (beta chain) was identified during a study of blood T cell repertoires in COVID-19. Original processing notes: Counts of nucleated cells, estimated from reference gene primer amplification, were obtained. The protocol was immunoSEQ multiplex PCR, while the TCRdb copy is restricted to in-frame clones and leaves out a portion. Clonal size and the V and J genes are those of that table, whereas D and trimming came from the DNA. The sample records 200,000 to 250,000 clones, 83% being singletons. This clone showed up just once. The CDR3 contains 15 residues. Trimming left V 1 base short and J 4 bases short, with 13 bases between. Germline loops: CDR1 LNHDA, CDR2 SQIVND (reference sequence).

Sequencing was done on a sample of peripheral blood. This receptor was identified in a woman in her fifties or sixties with acute or convalescent COVID-19. The rearrangement links TRBV19 to TRBJ2-5; a possible D gene is TRBD1 (5 bases). The CDR3, as DNA: TGTGCCAGTAGTATAGGGGCCAGGGAAGGAGAGACCCAGTACTTC. It codes for CASSIGAREGETQYF.